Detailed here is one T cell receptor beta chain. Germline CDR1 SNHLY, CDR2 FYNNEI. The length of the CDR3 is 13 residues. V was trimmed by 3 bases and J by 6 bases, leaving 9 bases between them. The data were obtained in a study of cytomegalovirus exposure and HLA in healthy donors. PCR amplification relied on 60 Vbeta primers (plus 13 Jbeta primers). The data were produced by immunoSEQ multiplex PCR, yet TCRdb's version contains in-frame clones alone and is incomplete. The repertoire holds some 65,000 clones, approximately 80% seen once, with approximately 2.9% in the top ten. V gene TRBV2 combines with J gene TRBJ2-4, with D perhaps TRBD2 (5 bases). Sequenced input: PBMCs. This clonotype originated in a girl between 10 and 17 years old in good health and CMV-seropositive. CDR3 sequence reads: CASSDGMGNIQYF. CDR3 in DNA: TGTGCCAGCAGTGACGGGATGGGAAACATTCAGTACTTC.